The 13 T cell receptor beta chains below all came from one sample that was sequenced in a study of blood T cells in healthy people across ages. PCR was performed a second time for roughly 7 to 12 cycles using a sample-barcoded 5' primer and a J-beta primer mix. Using its own MiXCR run on the 5' RACE reads, TCRdb lists one record per CDR3 protein. The sample includes 600,000 to 850,000 distinct CDR3 sequences, 20% to 30% of them seen just once. The sample was also reused in another study, on T cells of mothers and their children.

Material for sequencing was blood. Every receptor here comes from a boy between 10 and 17 years old in good health.

This chain joins TRBV13 and TRBJ2-1, with 11 bases matching TRBD2. V dropped 5 bases and J dropped 9; count of bases not matched to a gene: 9. This CDR3 is built from 15 residues. The germline V gene has CDR1 PRHDT and CDR2 FYEKMQ (reference sequence). CDR3 amino acids: CASSPGLAGASEQFF. Here the CDR3 DNA reads TGTGCCAGCAGCCCTGGACTAGCGGGTGCTAGTGAGCAGTTCTTC.

This clonotype was seen a single time. The chain carries TRBV29-1 and TRBJ2-2, with 7 bases matching TRBD1. Trimming removed 4 bases from V and 1 base from J; junction bases left unmatched: 15. Germline-derived CDR1 and CDR2 are SQVTM and ANQGSEA. CDR3 size: 18 residues. CDR3 sequence (DNA): TGCAGCGTTGGGTTCGGGACAGAAACATATCTGAACACCGGGGAGCTGTTTTTT. Protein product: CSVGFGTETYLNTGELFF.

CDR3 protein: CAAQEGAEGRETQYF. The CDR3 nucleotides read TGTGCAGCCCAGGAGGGGGCGGAGGGTCGAGAGACCCAGTACTTC. This chain links TRBV28 with TRBJ2-5; D may be TRBD1 (7 bases). Germline V gene data show CDR1 as MDHEN and CDR2 as SYDVKM. There are 15 residues in the CDR3. Variable domain in full (rest from reference TRBV28 and TRBJ2-5): DVKVTQSSRYLVKRTGEKVFLECVQDMDHENMFWYRQDPGLGLRLIYFSYDVKMKEKGDIPEGYSVSREKKERFSLILESASTNQTSMYLCAAQEGAEGRETQYFGPGTRLLVL.

This clonotype was detected a few times. This chain links TRBV4-1 with TRBJ2-1; 14 nucleotides match TRBD2. CDR3 length equals 18 residues. Losses at the gene ends were 2 bases for V and 4 bases for J; bases not matched to a gene: 7. Germline loops: CDR1 MGHRA, CDR2 YSYEKL. This CDR3 reads CASSQPLGTSGSYNEQFF. CDR3 nucleotide sequence: TGCGCCAGCAGCCAACCCCTCGGGACTAGCGGGAGTTACAATGAGCAGTTCTTC.

This clonotype was observed a few times. This chain connects TRBV7-9 to TRBJ2-5; maybe TRBD2 (5 bases). V gave up 6 bases and J gave up 4 bases, with 15 bases separating them. The CDR3 runs to 14 residues. The V gene's germline CDR1 is SEHNR and CDR2 FQNEAQ (reference sequence). The CDR3 region is CASSSTPAVETQYF. Here the CDR3 DNA reads TGTGCCAGCAGTTCCACCCCAGCGGTAGAGACCCAGTACTTC.

The chain uses TRBV10-3 and TRBJ2-3; tentative D call: TRBD1 (5 bases). This CDR3 region has 15 residues. Germline CDR1 is ENHRY and CDR2 is SYGVKD. V lost 2 bases and J lost 10, with 19 bases in between. CDR3 coding DNA: TGTGCCATCAGTGAGCCCCGACACGGGCCAGGGCCGCAGTATTTT. Its translation: CAISEPRHGPGPQYF.

The rearrangement uses TRBV10-3 and TRBJ2-5, with 8 bases fitting TRBD1. This CDR3 has 14 residues. Germline V CDR1 and CDR2: ENHRY, SYGVKD. Trimming took 4 bases from V and 1 from J; bases not matched to a gene: 2. Here the CDR3 DNA reads TGTGCCATCAGTGGGACAGGGCCCCAAGAGACCCAGTACTTC. It translates to CAISGTGPQETQYF.

The chain recombines TRBV20-1 with TRBJ2-1, with D possibly being TRBD1 (5 bases). Germline V lookup: CDR1 DFQATT, CDR2 SNEGSKA (reference sequence). Trimming removed 2 bases at V and 6 bases at J, with 11 bases between. The CDR3 length is 13 residues. In DNA, the CDR3 is TGCAGTGCTAGACAGGGTGGCTCCAATGAGCAGTTCTTC. Protein product: CSARQGGSNEQFF.

The sample holds a few counts of this clonotype. V usage is TRBV7-9 and J usage is TRBJ2-5; 11 bases match TRBD2. J lost 1 base, V lost 8 bases, and 9 bases had no gene match. Germline CDR1 SEHNR, CDR2 FQNEAQ (reference sequence). This CDR3 has 16 residues. CDR3 sequence (DNA): TGTGCCAGCCTCCGGCTAGCGGGGGGCCCCCAAGAGACCCAGTACTTC. This codes for CASLRLAGGPQETQYF.

The chain employs TRBV4-1 and TRBJ1-5; the match to TRBD1 covers 8 bases. Trimming at V came to 6 bases and at J to 1 base, leaving 8 bases not matched to a gene. This CDR3 has 16 amino acids. Germline-derived CDR1 and CDR2 are MGHRA and YSYEKL. The CDR3 is CASSIGRGLSNQPQHF. In DNA, the CDR3 is TGCGCCAGCAGTATAGGCAGGGGGCTGAGCAATCAGCCCCAGCATTTT.

The chain links TRBV14 to TRBJ2-7, with D perhaps TRBD2 (6 bases). Trimming removed 1 base at V and 2 bases at J, with 9 bases between. This CDR3 has 14 amino acids. Germline V CDR1 and CDR2: SGHDN, FVKESK. CDR3 bases: TGTGCCAGCAGCCAAGGACTAGTCACCTACGAGCAGTACTTC. Protein product: CASSQGLVTYEQYF.

There are a few counts of this clonotype. This chain links TRBV29-1 with TRBJ2-1, with D perhaps matching TRBD2 (7 bases). The DNA end is a closer match to TRBJ2-7, so the J assignment may be wrong. The germline CDR1 and CDR2 sequences are SQVTM and ANQGSEA. This CDR3 region has 13 residues. The DNA of the CDR3 is TGCAGCGTCCCAGGGGCGGGGGACTACGAGCAGTACTTC. Translated, it gives CSVPGAGDYEQYF.

The chain combines TRBV7-9 with TRBJ2-5, with D unclear. CDR3 size: 16 residues. V was trimmed by 0 bases and J by 2 bases, leaving 13 bases between them. From germline, CDR1 is SEHNR and CDR2 FQNEAQ (reference sequence). The CDR3 sequence is CASSLARGQKQETQYF. CDR3 bases: TGTGCCAGCAGCTTAGCGCGTGGGCAGAAGCAAGAGACCCAGTACTTC.